Presented here are 13 T cell receptor beta chains from one specimen sequenced in a study of T cell repertoires in cytomegalovirus infection. TCRdb passed the reads through MiXCR, listing each CDR3 protein once. The sample records more than 500,000 distinct CDR3 sequences, about 15% being singletons. Sequenced sample: CD8+ T cells from PBMCs. The receptor set was obtained from a human donor in good health (CMV status not recorded). Some clones in this sample may be carry-over from other donors' samples.

This clonotype appeared many times. The J gene is TRBJ1-1, the V gene TRBV6-1; D possibly corresponds to TRBD1 (6 bases). V was clipped by 8 bases and J by 1 base, with 17 bases between them. This CDR3 is built from 15 residues. The germline V gene encodes CDR1 MNHNS and CDR2 SASEGT. The CDR3 nucleotides read TGTGCCAGCCTAATCGGGGGGCGAGGGAACACTGAAGCTTTCTTT. This gives the protein CASLIGGRGNTEAFF.

J is TRBJ2-5 and V is TRBV27; TRBD2 aligns across 7 bases. Germline-derived CDR1 and CDR2 are MNHEY and SMNVEV (reference sequence). J gave up 3 bases and V 4 bases, and 5 bases lay outside the gene matches. The CDR3 totals 14 residues. The CDR3 DNA is TGTGCCAGCAGTTCCGCACTAGCGAAAGAGACCCAGTACTTC. Encoded protein: CASSSALAKETQYF.

The chain uses TRBV11-2 and TRBJ2-1; TRBD2 matches 10 bases. V lost 5 bases and J lost 5; bases outside the gene matches: 9. The CDR3 totals 16 residues. Germline V gene data show CDR1 as SGHAT and CDR2 as FQNNGV. The CDR3 region is CASSPLSGGADNEQFF. Written as DNA, the CDR3 is TGTGCCAGCAGCCCCCTCAGCGGGGGGGCCGACAATGAGCAGTTCTTC.

The chain links TRBV12-5 to TRBJ2-5; D is tentatively TRBD1 or TRBD2 (6 bases each). CDR1 is LGHNT and CDR2 is FRNRAP in the germline V gene. The CDR3 is made up of 15 amino acids. Trimming removed 5 bases from V and 4 bases from J, with 17 bases in between. The CDR3 is CASGPQGRRGETQYF. CDR3 DNA: TGTGCTAGTGGTCCCCAGGGGCGGAGGGGAGAGACCCAGTACTTC.

Notes on this clonotype: Given a much more abundant clone one base away, this may be a read error. This CDR3 fails to terminate in the conserved phenylalanine or tryptophan, so it likely reflects a read error. V gene TRBV6-8 combines with J gene TRBJ1-1; possible D gene TRBD1, 6 bases. Germline lookup yields CDR1 MNHGY and CDR2 SAAAGT. The CDR3 loop spans 17 amino acids. Trimming removed 3 bases at V and 0 bases at J, with 17 bases between. In DNA, the CDR3 is TGTGCCAGCAGTTATGGGGGGCAGTTCGAAATGAACACTGAAGCTTTCTAT. This translates into CASSYGGQFEMNTEAFY.

This clonotype has just a few counts. This chain joins TRBV5-1 and TRBJ1-5; no definite D call. Trimming cost V 0 bases and J 7 bases, with 14 bases left between them. The CDR3 extends over 15 amino acids. CDR1 and CDR2 from the germline V gene are SGHRS and YFSETQ. This CDR3 reads CASSLEGSVHQPQHF. CDR3 sequence (DNA): TGCGCCAGCAGCTTGGAAGGTTCAGTTCACCAGCCCCAGCATTTT.

This clonotype was detected only a few times. CDR3 protein: CASGPPTAGETQYF. DNA of the CDR3: TGTGCTAGTGGTCCCCCCACAGCTGGGGAGACCCAGTACTTC. The J gene is TRBJ2-5, the V gene TRBV12-5, with no clear D. This CDR3 has 14 residues. V lost 5 bases to trimming and J lost 5 bases, with 15 bases between them. Germline CDR1 reads LGHNT; CDR2 reads FRNRAP.

This clonotype appeared many times. The CDR3: CASSAWTRAGGQSTGELFF. DNA for the CDR3: TGTGCCAGCAGCGCCTGGACTAGGGCGGGGGGGCAGAGCACCGGGGAGCTGTTTTTT. The rearrangement links TRBV11-2 to TRBJ2-2, with 9 bases identical to TRBD2. V was clipped by 5 bases and J by 4 bases; unmatched bases: 17. CDR3 length: 19 residues. Germline loops: CDR1 SGHAT, CDR2 FQNNGV.

This chain joins TRBV10-3 and TRBJ2-7, with D perhaps TRBD2 (5 bases). V shed 9 bases and J shed 7 bases, with 13 bases lying between them. The length of the CDR3 is 11 residues. Germline assignment: CDR1 ENHRY and CDR2 SYGVKD. CDR3 in DNA: TGTGCCATAGGAGCCGGGATGGAGCAGTACTTC. It specifies CAIGAGMEQYF.

This clonotype occurred a few times. The chain joins TRBV6-6 to TRBJ1-5; TRBD1 aligns across 7 bases. Germline V lookup: CDR1 MNHNY, CDR2 SVGAGI (reference sequence). J lost 2 bases, V lost 10 bases, and 8 bases had no gene match. The CDR3 sequence is 14 residues long. CDR3 coding DNA: TGTGCCATTACGACAGGGAATGGCAATCAGCCCCAGCATTTT. Its translation: CAITTGNGNQPQHF.

This clonotype was seen many times. This chain links TRBV6-1 with TRBJ2-7; 16 bases map to TRBD2. The length of the CDR3 is 18 residues. V lost 5 bases to trimming and J lost 1 base; unmatched junction nucleotides: 8. CDR1 and CDR2 (germline): MNHNS, SASEGT. The CDR3 DNA is TGTGCCAGCAGTACCGGGACTAGCGGGGGGGCCGAATCCTACGAGCAGTACTTC. Translating gives CASSTGTSGGAESYEQYF.

Comments on this clonotype: A much larger clonotype is one base distant, so this may be a read error. This chain joins TRBV7-8 and TRBJ1-5; 7 bases fit TRBD1. The germline V gene encodes CDR1 SGHVS and CDR2 FQNEAQ. The CDR3 loop spans 15 amino acids. Written as DNA, the CDR3 is TGTGCCAACAGCTTAAGGGGGCGCGAAGATCAGCCCCAGCATTTT. Translated, it gives CANSLRGREDQPQHF.

In its sample, this clonotype was seen many times. This CDR3 reads CASSDRDRAYEQYF. The CDR3 DNA sequence: TGTGCCAGCAGTGACCGGGACAGGGCCTACGAGCAGTACTTC. The chain uses TRBV27 and TRBJ2-7; 9 bases agree with TRBD1. V lost 5 bases to trimming and J lost 2 bases; unmatched junction nucleotides: 4. This CDR3 spans 14 amino acids. The germline CDR1 and CDR2 sequences are MNHEY and SMNVEV (reference sequence).